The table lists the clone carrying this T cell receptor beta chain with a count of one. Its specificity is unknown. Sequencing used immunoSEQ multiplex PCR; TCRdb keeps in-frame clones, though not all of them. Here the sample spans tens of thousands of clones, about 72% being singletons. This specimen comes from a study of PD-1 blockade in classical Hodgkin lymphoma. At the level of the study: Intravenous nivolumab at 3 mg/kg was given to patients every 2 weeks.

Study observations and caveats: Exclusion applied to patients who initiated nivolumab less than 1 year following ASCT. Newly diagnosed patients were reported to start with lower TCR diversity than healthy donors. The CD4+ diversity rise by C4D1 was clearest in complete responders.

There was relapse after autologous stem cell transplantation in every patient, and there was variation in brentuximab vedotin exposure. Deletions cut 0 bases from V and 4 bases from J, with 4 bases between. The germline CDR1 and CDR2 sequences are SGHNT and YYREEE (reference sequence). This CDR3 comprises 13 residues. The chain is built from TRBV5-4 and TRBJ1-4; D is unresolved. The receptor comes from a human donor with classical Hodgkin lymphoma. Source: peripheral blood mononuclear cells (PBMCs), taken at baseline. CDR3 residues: CASSLAGNEKLFF. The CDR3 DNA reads TGTGCCAGCAGCTTGGCCGGTAATGAAAAACTGTTTTTT.